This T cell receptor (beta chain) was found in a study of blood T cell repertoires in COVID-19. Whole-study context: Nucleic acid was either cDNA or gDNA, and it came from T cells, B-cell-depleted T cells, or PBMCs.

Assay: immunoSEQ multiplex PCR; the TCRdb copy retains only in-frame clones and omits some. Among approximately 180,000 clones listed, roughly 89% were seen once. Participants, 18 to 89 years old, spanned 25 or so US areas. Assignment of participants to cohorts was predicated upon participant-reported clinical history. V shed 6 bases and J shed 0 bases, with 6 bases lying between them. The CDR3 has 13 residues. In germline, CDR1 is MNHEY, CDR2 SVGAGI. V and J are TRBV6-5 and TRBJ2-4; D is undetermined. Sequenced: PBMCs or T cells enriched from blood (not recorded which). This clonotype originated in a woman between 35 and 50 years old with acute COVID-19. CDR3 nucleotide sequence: TGTGCCAGCAGGACACTAGCCAAAAACATTCAGTACTTC. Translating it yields CASRTLAKNIQYF.